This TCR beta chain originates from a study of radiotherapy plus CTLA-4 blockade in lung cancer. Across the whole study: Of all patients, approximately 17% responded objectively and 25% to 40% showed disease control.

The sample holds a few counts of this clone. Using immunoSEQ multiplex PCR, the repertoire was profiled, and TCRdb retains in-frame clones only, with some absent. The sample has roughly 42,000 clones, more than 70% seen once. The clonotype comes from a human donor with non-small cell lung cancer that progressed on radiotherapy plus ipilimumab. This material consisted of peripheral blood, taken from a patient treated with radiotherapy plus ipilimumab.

The CDR3 sequence: CSAGGQGGGYEQYF. The CDR3 region has the DNA TGCAGCGCTGGGGGACAGGGAGGGGGTTACGAGCAGTACTTC. The chain uses TRBV29-1 and TRBJ2-7, with TRBD1 matching over 9 bases. The V segment lost 7 bases and the J segment 4 bases; nucleotides outside the gene matches: 11. This CDR3 contains 14 residues. Germline assignment: CDR1 SQVTM and CDR2 ANQGSEA.